These T cell receptor beta chains were read from a single sample in a study of T cell repertoires in cytomegalovirus infection. TCRdb re-called the reads with MiXCR, one entry per CDR3 protein. Of 250,000 or so distinct CDR3 sequences in the sample, approximately 13% were seen once. The sequenced material came from PBMCs. The source of these receptors is a human donor in good health (CMV status not recorded). Some clones in this sample may be carry-over from other donors' samples. Both conserved end residues are part of each CDR3. Each record gives: clone size, D gene, J gene, V gene, CDR3 DNA, CDR3 protein. The D gene is left open where the match is weak. Clone size is stated in some rows and not others, as once, few, many or a class when expanded.

.,TRBD1,TRBJ2-2,TRBV19,TGTGCCAGTAGTATAGAGACAGGGATCACCGGGGAGCTGTTTTTT,CASSIETGITGELFF
many,.,TRBJ1-2,TRBV12-3/TRBV12-4,TGTGCCAGCAGTTTAGGCCGGGTCTATGGCTACACCTTC,CASSLGRVYGYTF
once,TRBD2,TRBJ2-7,TRBV27,TGTGCCAGCAAAGGACTAGCGGCCAACTACGAGCAGTACTTC,CASKGLAANYEQYF
.,.,TRBJ1-2,TRBV19,TGTGCCAGTAGTTTTCGGACCGAGAACTATGGCTACACCTTC,CASSFRTENYGYTF
many,TRBD2,TRBJ2-2,TRBV19,TGTGCCAGTCAGTCCGGGAGGGGAGCCGGGGAGCTGTTTTTT,CASQSGRGAGELFF
.,.,TRBJ2-7,TRBV2,TGTGCCAGCAGTGAAGGGACAGCGCCGCGGGAGCAGTACTTC,CASSEGTAPREQYF
many,.,TRBJ1-1,TRBV6-4,TGTGCCAGCATGGCGCAGGTGGGGACTGAAGCTTTCTTT,CASMAQVGTEAFF
many,.,TRBJ2-1,TRBV7-2,TGTGCCAGCAGCGATGACTGGGGAAGGCAGTTCTTC,CASSDDWGRQFF
many,TRBD1,TRBJ1-1,TRBV7-2,TGTGCCAGCAGCCCGAGCTCCGGGACAGGGTTGAGAGCTTTCTTT,CASSPSSGTGLRAFF
.,TRBD1,TRBJ1-2,TRBV15,TGTGCCACCAGCAGATCTACAGGGGGCGTCTATGGCTACACCTTC,CATSRSTGGVYGYTF
.,TRBD1,TRBJ1-2,TRBV29-1,TGCAGCGTTGGACAGGGGGCTTATGGCTACACCTTC,CSVGQGAYGYTF
many,TRBD2,TRBJ2-3,TRBV7-2,TGTGCCAGCAGCCCCCGGACTAGCGGGAGGTGGGCAGATACGCAGTATTTT,CASSPRTSGRWADTQYF
many,TRBD1,TRBJ2-7,TRBV7-9,TGTGCCAGCAGCTCCGAGGACAGGTCCGGGAACGAGCAGTACTTC,CASSSEDRSGNEQYF
many,TRBD1,TRBJ2-5,TRBV7-6,TGTGCCAGCAGCGTCGGGACAGAGGGGACCCAGTACTTC,CASSVGTEGTQYF
few,TRBD1,TRBJ2-4,TRBV29-1,TGCAGCGGGGGGGGACAGGGAAACATTCAGTACTTC,CSGGGQGNIQYF
.,.,TRBJ1-1,TRBV7-2,TGTGCCAGCAGCTATCAGGGGACCCCCGTGAACACTGACGCTTTCTTT,CASSYQGTPVNTDAFF
many,.,TRBJ1-1,TRBV19,TGTGCCAGTAGTAAGGAACAGGCGAACACTGAAGCTTTCTTT,CASSKEQANTEAFF
.,.,TRBJ2-5,TRBV7-6,TGTGCCAGCAGCTTAGTATCGGGGCTCACCGAAGAGACCCAGTACTTC,CASSLVSGLTEETQYF
.,TRBD2,TRBJ2-6,TRBV5-5,TGTGCCAGCACCCCCGTAGCGGGAGCCCCCCCCTCTGGGGCCAACGTCCTGACTTTC,CASTPVAGAPPSGANVLTF
few,.,TRBJ2-1,TRBV3-1,TGTGCCAGCAGCCAAGAACGACAGTTAGTCTACAATGAGCAGTTCTTC,CASSQERQLVYNEQFF
few,TRBD2,TRBJ2-1,TRBV6-2/TRBV6-3,TGTGCCAGCAGCCGCGGAGCGGGGGGCGCGGGTGAGCAGTTCTTC,CASSRGAGGAGEQFF
many,.,TRBJ1-3,TRBV28,TGTGCCAGCAGTTTCGGCAGGCACTCTGGAAACACCATATATTTT,CASSFGRHSGNTIYF
few,TRBD2,TRBJ2-3,TRBV10-3,TGTGCCATCAGACCTGCCCGGGGGGGCCGAACAGATACGCAGTATTTT,CAIRPARGGRTDTQYF
few,.,TRBJ2-3,TRBV20-1,TGCAGTGCTATCGGGGGCGCGGATACGCAGTATTTT,CSAIGGADTQYF
.,.,TRBJ2-6,TRBV19,TGTGCCGGGCAAAACTCCGGGGCCAACGTCCTGACTTTC,CAGQNSGANVLTF
.,.,TRBJ1-1,TRBV28,TGTGCCAGCAGTTTGTTTGGGGGGCAGGCTGAAGCTTTCTTT,CASSLFGGQAEAFF
few,TRBD2,TRBJ2-1,TRBV7-8,TGTGCCAGCAGTGTCGGGACTAGCGGGAACAATGAGCAGTTCTTC,CASSVGTSGNNEQFF
many,TRBD2,TRBJ2-3,TRBV24-1,TGTGCCACCAGTGATGGACTAGCGGGAGGCGATACGCAGTATTTT,CATSDGLAGGDTQYF
many,TRBD1,TRBJ2-5,TRBV7-8,TGTGCCAGCAGCCAGGACAGGGGTCAAGAGACCCAGTACTTC,CASSQDRGQETQYF
many,TRBD1,TRBJ1-5,TRBV6-6,TGTGCCAGCAGTTCACAGGGGGTTAGCAATCAGCCCCAGCATTTT,CASSSQGVSNQPQHF
many,.,TRBJ2-5,TRBV7-2,TGTGCCAGCAGCCCCGGGACTGCGGCAGAGACCCAGTACTTC,CASSPGTAAETQYF
.,.,TRBJ1-1,TRBV6-1,TGTGCCAGCAGTTACCCGACCGGGGGGGCTTACACTGAAGCTTTCTTT,CASSYPTGGAYTEAFF
few,TRBD2,TRBJ2-1,TRBV19,TGTGCCAGTAGTTATGCGCGGGAGATTGCGGAGGAGCAGTTCTTC,CASSYAREIAEEQFF
.,.,TRBJ2-6,TRBV29-1,TGCAGCGTTGAGGGAGGGGGGACCTCTGGGGCCAACGTCCTGACTTTC,CSVEGGGTSGANVLTF
few,.,TRBJ1-3,TRBV11-3,TGTGCCAGCAGCTCTGGATCTGGAAACACCATATATTTT,CASSSGSGNTIYF
.,TRBD2,TRBJ2-1,TRBV10-3,TGTGCCATCAGTAGCGGGAGTTACAATGAGCAGTTCTTC,CAISSGSYNEQFF
many,TRBD1,TRBJ1-6,TRBV20-1,TGCAGTGCTAGATCGCCGGGACAGCATAATTCACCCCTCCACTTT,CSARSPGQHNSPLHF